The present TCR beta chain was sequenced within a study of blood T cell repertoires in COVID-19 (dated by TCRdb to the early 2020s). Background on the whole study: Samples covering the acute and convalescent phases of COVID-19 were provided by collaborators in the United States, Italy and Spain. The prospective study material was composed of cDNA or gDNA derived from T cells, B-cell-depleted T cells, or PBMCs. Subjects who had been exposed to COVID-19, were actively infected with it, or had recovered from it provided the deeply sampled blood TCRbeta repertoires that made up the dataset. A freely available public database, intended as a resource for researchers studying the immune response to SARS-CoV-2, is where the repertoires were released. The samples were drawn from two sources: the first 160 participants of the ongoing ImmuneRACE study, and fewer than 1,500 subjects contributed by 6 global collaborators. A de-identified subject ID, COVID-19 status, age in years and sex were almost always included in the sample metadata. HLA class I and class II types, where available, came from metadata supplied by the sample provider rather than from assay-based typing.

Points the paper makes about the study in general: Clinical and demographic metadata were provided uncurated, with the amount varying by source and participant.

At one collaborating source in Seattle, patients were enrolled during active infection and were followed longitudinally through the course of disease. Each collaborating institution followed its own protocols to collect whole blood in K2EDTA tubes. For TCRbeta analysis, collaborators shipped samples as frozen whole blood, isolated PBMCs, or DNA extracted from either of those sample types. The immunoSEQ Assay, a bias-controlled multiplex PCR, was used to amplify TCRbeta CDR3 regions from genomic DNA. The source study handled its data this way. The number of nucleated cells in each sample was estimated by amplification of reference gene primers within the assay. To quantify the absolute abundance of each unique TCRbeta CDR3 rearrangement, sequence reads were collapsed and filtered. For each sample, productive Simpson clonality was calculated as the square root of Simpson's diversity index across productive rearrangements. Drawn from immuneACCESS, this table holds only the in-frame rearrangements with V and J called that TCRdb kept. Clones are partly lost; checked studies trace under half to an unresolved V gene and leave the rest unexplained. D and trimming were read from the DNA, whereas the V and J calls and clone size are those reported in that table. This sample is represented by 350,000 or so clones; approximately 90% of them were singletons. The ten largest make up 3.5% to 4% of the sample.

This clone was seen more than once but under ten times. Its antigen is not yet known. Qualities for individual bases were not recorded, and no much larger clone is one base off. This TCR was sampled from a woman aged 55-75 years with COVID-19, enrolled during active disease. Sequenced: peripheral blood.

CDR3 sequence: CAWRKAAELGGYTF. The sequenced DNA is TGTGCCTGGAGAAAAGCAGCGGAGTTGGGCGGCTACACCTTC. Recombination linked TRBV30 to TRBJ1-2, with no D gene named confidently. The CDR3 numbers 14 residues from cysteine through phenylalanine. Kept here is only the CDR3 DNA, which spans 42 bases and is read in frame from base 1. Reading the germline V gene (reference sequence) gives CDR1 GTSNPN and CDR2 SVGIG. Trimming removed 3 bases from V and 8 bases from J, leaving 19 bases between the germline ends.